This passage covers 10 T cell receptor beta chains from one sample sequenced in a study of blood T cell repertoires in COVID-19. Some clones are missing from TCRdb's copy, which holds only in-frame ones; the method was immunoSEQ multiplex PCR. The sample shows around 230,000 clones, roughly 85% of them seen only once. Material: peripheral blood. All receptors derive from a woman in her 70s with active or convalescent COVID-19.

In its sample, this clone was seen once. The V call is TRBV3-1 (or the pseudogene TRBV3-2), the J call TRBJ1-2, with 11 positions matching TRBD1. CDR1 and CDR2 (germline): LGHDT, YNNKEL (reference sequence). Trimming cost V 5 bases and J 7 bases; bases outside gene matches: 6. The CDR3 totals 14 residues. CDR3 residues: CASSVRDRGAGYTF. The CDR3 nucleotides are TGTGCCAGCAGCGTCCGGGACAGGGGGGCTGGCTACACCTTC.

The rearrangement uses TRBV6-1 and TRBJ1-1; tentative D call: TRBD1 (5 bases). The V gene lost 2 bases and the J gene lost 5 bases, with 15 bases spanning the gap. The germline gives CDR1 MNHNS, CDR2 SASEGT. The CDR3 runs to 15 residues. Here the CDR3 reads CASSENGGRGTEAFF. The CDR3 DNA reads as TGTGCCAGCAGTGAAAACGGGGGTCGAGGGACTGAAGCTTTCTTT.

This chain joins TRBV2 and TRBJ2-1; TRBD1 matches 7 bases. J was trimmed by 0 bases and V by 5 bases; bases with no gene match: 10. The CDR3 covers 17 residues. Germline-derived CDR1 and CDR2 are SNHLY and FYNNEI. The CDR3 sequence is CASSLLTGLSSYNEQFF. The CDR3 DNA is TGTGCCAGCAGTTTGCTGACAGGGCTCAGCTCCTACAATGAGCAGTTCTTC.

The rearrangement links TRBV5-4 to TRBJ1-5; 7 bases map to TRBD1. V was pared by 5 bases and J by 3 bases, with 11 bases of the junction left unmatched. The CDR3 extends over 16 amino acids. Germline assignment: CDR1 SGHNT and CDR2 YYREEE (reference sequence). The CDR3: CASRDPGQIDNQPQHF. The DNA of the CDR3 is TGTGCCAGCAGAGATCCGGGACAGATTGACAATCAGCCCCAGCATTTT.

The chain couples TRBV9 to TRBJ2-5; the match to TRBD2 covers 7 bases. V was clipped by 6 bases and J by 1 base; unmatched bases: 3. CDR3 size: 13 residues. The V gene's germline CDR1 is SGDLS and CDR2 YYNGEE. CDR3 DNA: TGTGCCAGCAACTGGGGGGGCCAAGAGACCCAGTACTTC. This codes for CASNWGGQETQYF. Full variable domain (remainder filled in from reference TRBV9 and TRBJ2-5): DSGVTQTPKHLITATGQRVTLRCSPRSGDLSVYWYQQSLDQGLQFLIQYYNGEERAKGNILERFSAQQFPDLHSELNLSSLELGDSALYFCASNWGGQETQYFGPGTRLLVL.

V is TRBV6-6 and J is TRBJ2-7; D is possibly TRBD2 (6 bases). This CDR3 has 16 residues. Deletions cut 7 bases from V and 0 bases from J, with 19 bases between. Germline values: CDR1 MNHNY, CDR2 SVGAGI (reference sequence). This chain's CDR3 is CASTRSRAGSSYEQYF. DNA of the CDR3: TGTGCCAGCACCCGTTCTCGGGCGGGAAGCTCCTACGAGCAGTACTTC.

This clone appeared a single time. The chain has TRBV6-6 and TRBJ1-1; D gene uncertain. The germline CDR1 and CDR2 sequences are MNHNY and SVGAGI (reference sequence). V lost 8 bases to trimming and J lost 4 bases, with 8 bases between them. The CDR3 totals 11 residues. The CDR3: CASHGGTEAFF. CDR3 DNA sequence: TGTGCCAGCCACGGAGGCACTGAAGCTTTCTTT.

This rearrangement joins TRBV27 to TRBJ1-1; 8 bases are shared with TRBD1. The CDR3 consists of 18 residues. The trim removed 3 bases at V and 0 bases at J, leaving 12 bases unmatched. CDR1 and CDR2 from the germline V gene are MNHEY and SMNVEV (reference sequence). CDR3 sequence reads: CASSFSGTGPWMNTEAFF. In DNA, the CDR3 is TGTGCCAGCAGTTTCTCCGGGACAGGACCCTGGATGAACACTGAAGCTTTCTTT.

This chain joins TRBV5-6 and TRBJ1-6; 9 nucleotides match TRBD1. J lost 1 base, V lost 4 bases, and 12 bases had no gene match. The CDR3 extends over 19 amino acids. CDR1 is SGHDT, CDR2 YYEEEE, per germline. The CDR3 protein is CASSPTRTGVGSYNSPLHF. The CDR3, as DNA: TGTGCCAGCAGCCCCACAAGGACAGGGGTGGGGTCCTATAATTCACCCCTCCACTTT.

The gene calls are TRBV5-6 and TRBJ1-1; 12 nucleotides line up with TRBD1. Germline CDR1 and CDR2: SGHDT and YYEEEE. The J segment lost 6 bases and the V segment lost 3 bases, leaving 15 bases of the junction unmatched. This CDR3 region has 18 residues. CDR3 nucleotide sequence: TGTGCCAGCAGCTCAGCCGGGACAGGGGGCCAGGTAGCTCCTGAAGCTTTCTTT. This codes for CASSSAGTGGQVAPEAFF.